Listed below are T cell receptor beta chains from one sample, sequenced in a study of T cells in Graves' hyperthyroidism and ophthalmopathy. TCRdb independently ran MiXCR on the multiplex PCR reads; one entry per CDR3 protein. In the table there are 500,000 to 650,000 distinct CDR3 sequences, 20% of which are singletons. Sequencing input: blood. Every receptor here comes from a man in his forties with Graves' ophthalmopathy. Each CDR3 is given without its conserved first and last residue. Size tells how often a clone was seen (once, few, many) or the class of an expanded clone, and some rows leave it out.

CDR3 length	J gene	V gene	clone size	CDR3 protein
12	TRBJ2-3	TRBV12-5	few	ASGLVQGTDTQY
13	TRBJ2-7	TRBV7-8	many	ASSAGLLAAYEQY
13	TRBJ1-1	TRBV5-1	few	ASSLEGAPGTEAF
13	TRBJ2-2	TRBV6-2/TRBV6-3	few	ASSQAGGSTGELF
12	TRBJ2-1	TRBV6-2/TRBV6-3	-	ARPQVRRYNEQF
12	TRBJ2-7	TRBV20-1	-	SARRLAGNYEQY
10	TRBJ1-1	TRBV3-1	-	ASSPAGAEAF
14	TRBJ2-1	TRBV20-1	-	SAPPGSSGNYNEQF
12	TRBJ2-2	TRBV2	-	ARQTGINTGELF
14	TRBJ1-1	TRBV18	-	ASSPLGAASNTEAF
10	TRBJ2-7	TRBV6-1	few	ASSASPYEQY
13	TRBJ1-3	TRBV11-2	-	ASSLVLGSGNTIY
14	TRBJ2-7	TRBV7-2	many	ASSLVSRGISYEQY
11	TRBJ2-3	TRBV7-9	many	ASSLASTDTQY
14	TRBJ2-7	TRBV10-3	few	AISDFGGGSPYEQY
11	TRBJ1-2	TRBV6-2/TRBV6-3	-	ASSVTGLFGYT
12	TRBJ1-4	TRBV6-1	-	ASSPDGWNEKLF
15	TRBJ2-5	TRBV24-1	many	ATSDLRSSGNQETQY
15	TRBJ1-6	TRBV7-8	-	ASSLVEGFGYNSPLH
11	TRBJ1-4	TRBV24-1	few	ATSDSNRGKLF
11	TRBJ1-2	TRBV19	-	ASSPRTLYGYT
9	TRBJ2-7	TRBV6-1	-	ASTGLYEQY
11	TRBJ2-7	TRBV27	-	ASSEPPYYEQY
12	TRBJ1-5	TRBV30	many	AWGEGQGNQPQH
11	TRBJ2-5	TRBV20-1	-	SARGRAQETQY
13	TRBJ2-1	TRBV2	many	ASSGSGGALNEQF
10	TRBJ2-7	TRBV7-9	-	ASSSPFGEQY
15	TRBJ2-2	TRBV12-5	few	ASGSGLTGANTGELF
13	TRBJ2-7	TRBV6-1	few	ASSERGDSSYEQY
12	TRBJ2-2	TRBV2	many	ASSAGQVTGELF
13	TRBJ2-1	TRBV20-1	-	SATDRPSSYNEQF
14	TRBJ2-3	TRBV3-1	many	ASSQDGQVSTDTQY
13	TRBJ2-7	TRBV11-2	many	ASRPPGLAGAEQY
13	TRBJ2-1	TRBV7-3	few	ASSTLAGAHNEQF
12	TRBJ1-1	TRBV6-2/TRBV6-3	many	ASSYFQGGTEAF
15	TRBJ1-5	TRBV15	-	ATSSRDGQAHNQPQH
11	TRBJ2-7	TRBV30	many	AWSAWQGYEQY